This T cell receptor beta chain emerged from a study of beta chain features in type 1 diabetes. About the study: Examination covered roughly 100,000,000 sorted cells spanning all samples.

Investigators reverse transcribed all isolated RNA, so they sequenced expressed TCRB transcripts. Data came from immunoSEQ multiplex PCR; TCRdb stores just in-frame clones and leaves some out. The table shows under 300,000 clones, with 25% to 30% occurring only once. This CDR3 is 20 amino acids long. Germline V CDR1 and CDR2: SGDLS, YYNGEE. V trimming: 4 bases; J trimming: 7 bases; junction bases outside the gene matches: 26. Each of the sorted populations had a purity greater than 95%. The genes are TRBV9 and TRBJ2-1; 7 positions match TRBD2. The receptor's source is a man aged 30-40 years in good health. Sequencing was performed on central memory CD4+ T cells from blood. CDR3: CASSTTRLGRGREDMNEQFF. CDR3 bases: TGTGCCAGCAGCACAACAAGGTTGGGTCGCGGGAGAGAAGACATGAATGAGCAGTTCTTC. Supplemented by reference TRBV9 and TRBJ2-1, the full variable domain reads DSGVTQTPKHLITATGQRVTLRCSPRSGDLSVYWYQQSLDQGLQFLIQYYNGEERAKGNILERFSAQQFPDLHSELNLSSLELGDSALYFCASSTTRLGRGREDMNEQFFGPGTRLTVL.